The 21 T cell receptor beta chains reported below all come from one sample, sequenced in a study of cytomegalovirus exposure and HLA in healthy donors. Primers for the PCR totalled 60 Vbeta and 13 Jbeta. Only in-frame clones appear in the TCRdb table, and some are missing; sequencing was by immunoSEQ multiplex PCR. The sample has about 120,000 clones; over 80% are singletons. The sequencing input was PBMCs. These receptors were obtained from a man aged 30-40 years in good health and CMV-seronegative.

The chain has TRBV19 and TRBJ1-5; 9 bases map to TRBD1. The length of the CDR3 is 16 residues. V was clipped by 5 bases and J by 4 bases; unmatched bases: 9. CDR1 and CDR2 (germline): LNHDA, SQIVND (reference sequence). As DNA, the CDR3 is TGTGCCAGTAGTTCTCCCCGACAGGGGGGAAATCAGCCCCAGCATTTT. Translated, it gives CASSSPRQGGNQPQHF.

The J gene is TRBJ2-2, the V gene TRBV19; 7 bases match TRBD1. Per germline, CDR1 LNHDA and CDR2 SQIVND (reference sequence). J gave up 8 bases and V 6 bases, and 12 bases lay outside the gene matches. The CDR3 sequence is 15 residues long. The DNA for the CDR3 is TGTGCCAGTAGGGAAGACAGGGCTGTGTGGGGGGAGCTGTTTTTT. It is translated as CASREDRAVWGELFF.

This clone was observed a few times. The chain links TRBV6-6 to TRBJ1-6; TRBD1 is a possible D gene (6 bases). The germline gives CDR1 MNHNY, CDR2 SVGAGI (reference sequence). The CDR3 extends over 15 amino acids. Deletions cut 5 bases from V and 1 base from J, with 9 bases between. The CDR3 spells CASSLDRSYNSPLHF. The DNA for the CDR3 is TGTGCCAGCAGTCTCGACAGGTCCTATAATTCACCCCTCCACTTT.

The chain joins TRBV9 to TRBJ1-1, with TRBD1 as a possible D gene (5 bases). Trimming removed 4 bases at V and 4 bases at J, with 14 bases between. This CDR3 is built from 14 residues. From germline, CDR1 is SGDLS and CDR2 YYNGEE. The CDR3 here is CASSTRVGGTEAFF. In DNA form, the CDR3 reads TGTGCCAGCAGCACTAGGGTCGGGGGCACTGAAGCTTTCTTT.

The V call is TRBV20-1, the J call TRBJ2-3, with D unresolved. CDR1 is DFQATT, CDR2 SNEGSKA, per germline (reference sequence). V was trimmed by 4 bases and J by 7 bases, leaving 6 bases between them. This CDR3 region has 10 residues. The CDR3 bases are TGCAGTGCTATAGTCAATACGCAGTATTTT. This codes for CSAIVNTQYF.

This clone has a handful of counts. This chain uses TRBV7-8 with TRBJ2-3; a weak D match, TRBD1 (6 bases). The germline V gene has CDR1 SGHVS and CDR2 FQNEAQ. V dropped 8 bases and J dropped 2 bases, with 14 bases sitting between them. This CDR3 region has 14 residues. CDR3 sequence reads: CASVTQGITDTQYF. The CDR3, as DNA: TGTGCCAGCGTGACCCAGGGGATCACAGATACGCAGTATTTT.

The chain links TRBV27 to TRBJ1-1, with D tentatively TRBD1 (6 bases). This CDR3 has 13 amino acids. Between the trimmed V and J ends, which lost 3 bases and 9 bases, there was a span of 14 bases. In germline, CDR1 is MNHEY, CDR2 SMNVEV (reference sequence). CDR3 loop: CASSLERGLKAFF. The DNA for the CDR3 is TGTGCCAGCAGTTTGGAGAGGGGGTTGAAAGCTTTCTTT.

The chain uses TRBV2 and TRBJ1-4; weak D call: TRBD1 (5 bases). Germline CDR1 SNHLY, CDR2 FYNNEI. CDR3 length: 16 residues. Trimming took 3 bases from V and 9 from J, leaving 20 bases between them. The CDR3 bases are TGTGCCAGCAGTGACTTCGCGGGGGATTGGGGCCAAAAACTGTTTTTT. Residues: CASSDFAGDWGQKLFF.

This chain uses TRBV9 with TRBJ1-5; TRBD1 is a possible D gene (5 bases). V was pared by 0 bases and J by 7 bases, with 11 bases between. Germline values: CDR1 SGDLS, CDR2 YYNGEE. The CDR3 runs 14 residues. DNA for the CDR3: TGTGCCAGCAGCGTAGCTGGGGCCGACCAGCCCCAGCATTTT. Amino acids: CASSVAGADQPQHF.

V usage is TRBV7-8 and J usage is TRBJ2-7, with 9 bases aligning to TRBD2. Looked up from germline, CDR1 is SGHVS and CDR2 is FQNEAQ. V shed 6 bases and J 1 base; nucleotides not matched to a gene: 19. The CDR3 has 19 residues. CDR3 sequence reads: CASSPIAGVTHSESYEQYF. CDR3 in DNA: TGTGCCAGCAGTCCTATAGCGGGGGTTACCCATAGTGAGTCCTACGAGCAGTACTTC.

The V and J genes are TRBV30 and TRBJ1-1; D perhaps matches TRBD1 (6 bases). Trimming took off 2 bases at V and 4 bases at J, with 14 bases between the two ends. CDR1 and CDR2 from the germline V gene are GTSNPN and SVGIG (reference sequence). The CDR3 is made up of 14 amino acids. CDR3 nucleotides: TGTGCCTGGAGTAAAGACAGGTTGGGCACTGAAGCTTTCTTT. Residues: CAWSKDRLGTEAFF.

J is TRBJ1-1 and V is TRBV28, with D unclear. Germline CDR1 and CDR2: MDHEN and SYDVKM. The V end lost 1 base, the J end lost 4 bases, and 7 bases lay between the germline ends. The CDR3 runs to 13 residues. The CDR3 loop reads CASSLSGFTEAFF. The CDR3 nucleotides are TGTGCCAGCAGTTTATCGGGGTTCACTGAAGCTTTCTTT.

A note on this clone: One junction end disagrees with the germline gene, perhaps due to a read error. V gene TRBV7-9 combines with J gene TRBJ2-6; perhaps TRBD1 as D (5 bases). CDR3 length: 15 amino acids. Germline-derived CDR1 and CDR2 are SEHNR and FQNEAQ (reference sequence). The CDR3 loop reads CASSLGHSGANGLTF. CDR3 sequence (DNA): TGTGCCAGCAGCTTAGGTCACTCTGGGGCCAACGGCCTGACTTTC.

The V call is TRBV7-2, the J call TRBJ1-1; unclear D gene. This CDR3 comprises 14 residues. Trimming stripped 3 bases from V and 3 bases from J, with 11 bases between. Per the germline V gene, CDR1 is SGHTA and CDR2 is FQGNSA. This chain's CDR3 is CASSFQATDTEAFF. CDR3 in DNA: TGTGCCAGCAGCTTCCAGGCGACGGACACTGAAGCTTTCTTT.

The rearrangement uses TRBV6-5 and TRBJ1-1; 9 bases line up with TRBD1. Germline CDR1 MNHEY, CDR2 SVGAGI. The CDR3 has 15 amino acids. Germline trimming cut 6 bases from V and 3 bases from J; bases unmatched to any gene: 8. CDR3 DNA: TGTGCCAGCAGGGACAGGGGCGGGTGGGACACTGAAGCTTTCTTT. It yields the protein CASRDRGGWDTEAFF.

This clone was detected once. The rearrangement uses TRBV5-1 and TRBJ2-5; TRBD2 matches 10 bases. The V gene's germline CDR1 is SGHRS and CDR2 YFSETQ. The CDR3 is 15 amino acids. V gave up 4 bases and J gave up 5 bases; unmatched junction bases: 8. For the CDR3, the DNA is TGCGCCAGCAGCCCGGCGGCTAGCGGGGGCGAGACCCAGTACTTC. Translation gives CASSPAASGGETQYF.

The CDR3 region is CATPYGYHFYEQYF. The CDR3 DNA sequence: TGCGCCACCCCATATGGTTATCACTTCTACGAGCAGTACTTC. This chain connects TRBV5-1 to TRBJ2-7; D is undetermined. The CDR3 has 14 residues. Germline loops: CDR1 SGHRS, CDR2 YFSETQ. V lost 9 bases and J 3 bases, leaving 19 bases between the germline ends.

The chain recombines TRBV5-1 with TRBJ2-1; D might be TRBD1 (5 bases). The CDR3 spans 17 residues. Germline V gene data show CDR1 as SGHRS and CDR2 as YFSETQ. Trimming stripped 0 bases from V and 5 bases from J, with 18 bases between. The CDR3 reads CASSLGFKGILDNEQFF. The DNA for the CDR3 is TGCGCCAGCAGCTTGGGGTTTAAGGGGATTTTGGACAATGAGCAGTTCTTC.

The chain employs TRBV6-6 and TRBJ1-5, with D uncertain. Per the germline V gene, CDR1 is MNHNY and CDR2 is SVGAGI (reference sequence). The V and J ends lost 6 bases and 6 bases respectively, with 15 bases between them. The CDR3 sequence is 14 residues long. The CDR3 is CASSEHPEGQPQHF. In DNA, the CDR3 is TGTGCCAGCAGCGAGCACCCGGAGGGTCAGCCCCAGCATTTT.

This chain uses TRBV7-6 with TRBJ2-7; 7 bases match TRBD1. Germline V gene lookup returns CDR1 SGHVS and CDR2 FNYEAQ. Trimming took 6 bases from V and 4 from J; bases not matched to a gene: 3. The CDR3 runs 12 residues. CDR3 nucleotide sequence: TGTGCCAGCAGTGCGGACAGGTACGAGCAGTACTTC. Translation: CASSADRYEQYF.

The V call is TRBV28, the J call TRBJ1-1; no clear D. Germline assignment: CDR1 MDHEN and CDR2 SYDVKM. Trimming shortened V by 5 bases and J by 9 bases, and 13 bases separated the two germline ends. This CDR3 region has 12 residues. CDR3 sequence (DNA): TGTGCCAGCAGTCCCCCGGGAGCCCAAGCTTTCTTT. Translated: CASSPPGAQAFF.